The 12 T cell receptor beta chains reported below all come from one sample, sequenced in a study of shared clonotypes between healthy human individuals. Assay used: immunoSEQ multiplex PCR; TCRdb lists only in-frame clones, some missing. The data contain millions of clones, approximately 95% of them singletons. The sequenced sample consisted of naive CD4+ T cells from PBMCs. The subset was: CD45RA+ positively selected. These receptors were taken from a young man in good health. Some clones in this sample may be carry-over from other donors' samples.

This clone has only one observation. An end of the junction differs from the germline gene, which may be a read error. The chain recombines TRBV28 with TRBJ1-4, with D possibly matching TRBD1 (6 bases). Germline CDR1 reads MDHEN; CDR2 reads SYDVKM. This CDR3 is built from 15 residues. CDR3 DNA: TGTGCCAGCAGTTTATTGGGGGCTTCTAAAGAAAAACTGTTTTTT. Protein product: CASSLLGASKEKLFF.

The chain is built from TRBV27 and TRBJ2-3; D ambiguous. The V and J ends lost 6 bases and 4 bases respectively, with 8 bases between them. Germline V CDR1 and CDR2: MNHEY, SMNVEV (reference sequence). This CDR3 region has 12 residues. CDR3: CASSPLSDTQYF. CDR3 coding DNA: TGTGCCAGCAGCCCCCTCTCAGATACGCAGTATTTT.

The V call is TRBV7-2, the J call TRBJ1-1, with no clear D. Deletions cut 2 bases from V and 1 base from J, with 8 bases between. Germline CDR1 reads SGHTA; CDR2 reads FQGNSA. The CDR3 length is 14 residues. The chain's CDR3 is CASSLMIANTEAFF. CDR3 nucleotide sequence: TGTGCCAGCAGCTTAATGATAGCGAACACTGAAGCTTTCTTT. Combining the CDR3 with reference TRBV7-2 and TRBJ1-1 gives the whole variable domain GAGVSQSPSNKVTEKGKDVELRCDPISGHTALYWYRQSLGQGLEFLIYFQGNSAPDKSGLPSDRFSAERTGGSVSTLTIQRTQQEDSAVYLCASSLMIANTEAFFGQGTRLTVV.

The rearrangement joins TRBV5-1 to TRBJ2-2; a weak D match, TRBD1 (5 bases). The length of the CDR3 is 15 residues. Trimming took off 0 bases at V and 7 bases at J, with 13 bases between the two ends. Germline CDR1 reads SGHRS; CDR2 reads YFSETQ. For the CDR3, the DNA is TGCGCCAGCAGCTTGGTCCGGTCAGGGATCGGGGAGCTGTTTTTT. As protein: CASSLVRSGIGELFF.

This clone was seen a single time. The rearrangement links TRBV5-5 to TRBJ1-2; D not certain. The length of the CDR3 is 15 residues. Trimming cost V 2 bases and J 8 bases, with 19 bases left between them. The germline gives CDR1 SGHKS, CDR2 YYEKEE (reference sequence). CDR3 loop: CASSFVSLGNGGYTF. The CDR3 region has the DNA TGTGCCAGCAGCTTCGTTAGTCTAGGGAATGGCGGCTACACCTTC.

This rearrangement joins TRBV7-3 to TRBJ2-1; TRBD2 matches 12 bases. V lost 2 bases to trimming and J lost 7 bases; unmatched junction nucleotides: 12. CDR1 is SGHTA, CDR2 FQGTGA, per germline. There are 18 residues in the CDR3. Here the CDR3 reads CASSLSTSGRLGANEQFF. The CDR3 nucleotides read TGTGCCAGCAGCTTATCGACTAGCGGGAGACTAGGAGCTAATGAGCAGTTCTTC.

CDR3 coding DNA: TGTGCCAGCAGCGTGGTGGGGGGCGCTGGCTACACCTTC. Amino acids: CASSVVGGAGYTF. This chain connects TRBV28 to TRBJ1-2; possible D gene TRBD1, 6 bases. Germline V lookup: CDR1 MDHEN, CDR2 SYDVKM. CDR3 length: 13 residues. V lost 6 bases, J lost 7 bases, and 15 bases lay in between.

The chain carries TRBV2 and TRBJ2-1, with 9 nucleotides matching TRBD1. The CDR3 contains 15 residues. Germline V gene sequence: CDR1 SNHLY, CDR2 FYNNEI. V shed 6 bases and J 8 bases; nucleotides not matched to a gene: 11. CDR3 coding DNA: TGTGCCAGCAGGAAACAGGGGGCTCCTCTCGATGAGCAGTTCTTC. Translated: CASRKQGAPLDEQFF.

V usage is TRBV7-2 and J usage is TRBJ2-7; D unclear. Looked up from germline, CDR1 is SGHTA and CDR2 is FQGNSA. Deletions cut 5 bases from V and 4 bases from J, with 3 bases between. The CDR3 sequence is 10 residues long. In nucleotides, the CDR3 is TGTGCCAGCAGCACTTACGAGCAGTACTTC. Residues: CASSTYEQYF.

On this clone itself: The same CDR3 is also encoded by other DNA sequences in this sample. The chain links TRBV7-9 to TRBJ2-3; 16 bases map to TRBD2. V trimming: 3 bases; J trimming: 1 base; junction bases outside the gene matches: 4. Germline V gene lookup returns CDR1 SEHNR and CDR2 FQNEAQ (reference sequence). The CDR3 length is 18 residues. The CDR3 sequence is CASSLGTSGRAGTDTQYF. The CDR3 bases are TGTGCCAGCAGCTTGGGGACTAGCGGGAGGGCCGGCACAGATACGCAGTATTTT. The full variable domain, its missing parts supplied by reference TRBV7-9 and TRBJ2-3, is DTGVSQNPRHKITKRGQNVTFRCDPISEHNRLYWYRQTLGQGPEFLTYFQNEAQLEKSRLLSDRFSAERPKGSFSTLEIQRTEQGDSAMYLCASSLGTSGRAGTDTQYFGPGTRLTVL.

A remark on this clone: The same CDR3 also results from other DNA sequences found in this sample. The chain uses TRBV28 and TRBJ2-7; no clear D. Trimming removed 4 bases at V and 3 bases at J, with 4 bases between. CDR3 length equals 11 residues. Germline CDR1 reads MDHEN; CDR2 reads SYDVKM. The CDR3 DNA reads TGTGCCAGCAGTTCCATCTACGAGCAGTACTTC. It specifies CASSSIYEQYF.

The chain joins TRBV5-1 to TRBJ2-5; TRBD1 might be the D (6 bases). This CDR3 has 15 amino acids. Germline assignment: CDR1 SGHRS and CDR2 YFSETQ. Trimming left V 4 bases short and J 5 bases short, with 18 bases between. The CDR3 reads CASSPTGGPGETQYF. In DNA, the CDR3 is TGCGCCAGCAGCCCGACAGGTGGTCCGGGGGAGACCCAGTACTTC.